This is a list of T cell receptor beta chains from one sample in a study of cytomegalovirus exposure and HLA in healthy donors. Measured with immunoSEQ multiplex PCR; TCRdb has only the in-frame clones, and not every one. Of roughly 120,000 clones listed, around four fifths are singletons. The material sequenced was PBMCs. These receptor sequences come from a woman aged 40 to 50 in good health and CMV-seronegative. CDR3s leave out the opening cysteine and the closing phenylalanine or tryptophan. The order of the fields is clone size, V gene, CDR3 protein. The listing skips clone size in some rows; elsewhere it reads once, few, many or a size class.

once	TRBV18	ASSPPSRGNDEQY
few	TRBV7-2	ASSLSSGSTDTQY
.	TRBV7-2	ASSIRQGANYGYT
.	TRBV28	ASSLSQGVTEAF
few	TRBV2	ASSRGQGGMNTEAF
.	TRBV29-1	SVVRDTEAF
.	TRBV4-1	ASSQLSARGRQPQH
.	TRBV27	ASSLSGLTGARNNEQF
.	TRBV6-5	ASSPPTPSWGYT
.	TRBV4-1	ASSQVPGLALGTQY
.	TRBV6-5	ASSYSWTGPYEQY
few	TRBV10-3	ASTQGGPNTEAF
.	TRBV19	ASLPTGTYGYT
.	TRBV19	ASSVGDNNEQF
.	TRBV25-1	ASSEGQGSEQY
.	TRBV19	ASSIGPGGVGETQY
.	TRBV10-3	AISESSGALSGYT
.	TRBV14	ASSQASLPSGPNTGELF
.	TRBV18	ASSARQGVYEQY
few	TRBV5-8	ASRTGQGAGDTQY
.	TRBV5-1	ASSLAGGTSGEETQY
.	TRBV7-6	ASSLGPSGGQPQH
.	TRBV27	ASSSLAGGNEQF
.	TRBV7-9	ASSLGKAVRGTEQF
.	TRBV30	AWSIDRSGADTQY
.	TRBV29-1	SARQGNSYEQY
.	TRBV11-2	ASVRTSGVETQY